Each of the 12 T cell receptor beta chains below was sequenced from the same sample in a study of blood T cell repertoires in COVID-19. TCRdb keeps only in-frame clones here, not all; method: immunoSEQ multiplex PCR. The table lists 110,000 or so clones, about nine tenths of them singletons, with about 1.1% in the top ten. The source material was peripheral blood. The source is a human donor in a cohort sampled during active COVID-19.

This rearrangement joins TRBV2 to TRBJ1-5; D is unclear. Germline CDR1 SNHLY, CDR2 FYNNEI. The CDR3 length is 18 residues. With 5 bases removed from V and 0 bases from J, the gap between germline ends came to 20 bases. The CDR3 is CASSPPFVSDYSNQPQHF. DNA of the CDR3: TGTGCCAGCAGTCCCCCGTTTGTTTCAGATTATAGCAATCAGCCCCAGCATTTT.

This chain connects TRBV28 to TRBJ1-2; D unclear. Between the trimmed V and J ends, which lost 3 bases and 6 bases, there was a span of 11 bases. This CDR3 contains 13 residues. Per the germline V gene, CDR1 is MDHEN and CDR2 is SYDVKM. The CDR3: CASSLTGENGYTF. The CDR3 DNA sequence: TGTGCCAGCAGTTTGACGGGAGAGAATGGCTACACCTTC.

The chain uses TRBV14 and TRBJ1-2; D might be TRBD1 (6 bases). The V gene lost 0 bases and the J gene lost 6 bases, with 11 bases spanning the gap. Germline V gives CDR1 SGHDN, CDR2 FVKESK. The CDR3 totals 14 residues. The CDR3 coding sequence is TGTGCCAGCAGCCAAGATCTACCAGGGGATGGCTACACCTTC. It is translated as CASSQDLPGDGYTF.

This clone was observed a handful of times. The chain is built from TRBV12-3 or TRBV12-4 and TRBJ1-2; tentatively, D is TRBD1 (5 bases). The CDR3 loop spans 13 amino acids. With 10 bases removed from V and 4 bases from J, the gap between germline ends came to 16 bases. CDR3 in amino acids: CATSEVRAYGYTF. The CDR3 DNA follows: TGTGCCACGAGTGAAGTCAGGGCCTATGGCTACACCTTC.

The chain links TRBV7-9 to TRBJ2-2, with TRBD1 matching 7 bases. After removal of 5 bases from V and 6 bases from J, the junction contained 12 bases not matched to a gene. The CDR3 sequence is 16 residues long. Germline CDR1 and CDR2: SEHNR and FQNEAQ (reference sequence). This CDR3 reads CASSPGLTGRAGELFF. The CDR3 DNA reads TGTGCCAGCAGCCCCGGGCTGACAGGGCGGGCCGGGGAGCTGTTTTTT.

The J gene is TRBJ1-2, the V gene TRBV19; 8 bases map to TRBD1. The germline V gene encodes CDR1 LNHDA and CDR2 SQIVND (reference sequence). Trimming cost V 2 bases and J 4 bases; bases outside gene matches: 12. This CDR3 comprises 17 residues. The CDR3 DNA sequence: TGTGCCAGTAGTATATTTGGGGCGACAGGGGCGGGCTATGGCTACACCTTC. This sequence encodes CASSIFGATGAGYGYTF.

This rearrangement joins TRBV10-1 to TRBJ2-7; 16 bases are a match to TRBD2. Trimming cost V 3 bases and J 4 bases; bases outside gene matches: 24. Per germline, CDR1 WNHNN and CDR2 SYGVQD (reference sequence). This CDR3 region has 23 residues. The CDR3 region has the DNA TGCGCCAGCAGTGAAAGGTCTAGGCCCCAGAAAGGGACTAGCGGGAGGGCGGGGTACGAGCAGTACTTC. Residues: CASSERSRPQKGTSGRAGYEQYF.

This chain joins TRBV5-3 and TRBJ2-5; 11 bases line up with TRBD1. TRBV5-3 is an open reading frame whose function is uncertain. J lost 3 bases, V lost 3 bases, and 4 bases had no gene match. The CDR3 covers 15 residues. This chain's CDR3 is CARSSGQGAKETQYF. The CDR3 nucleotides read TGTGCCAGAAGCTCCGGACAGGGGGCAAAAGAGACCCAGTACTTC.

V and J are TRBV7-2 and TRBJ2-1; 9 nucleotides line up with TRBD2. Germline V gene sequence: CDR1 SGHTA, CDR2 FQGNSA. The V and J ends lost 2 bases and 6 bases, in that order; junction bases with no gene match: 5. The CDR3 loop spans 15 amino acids. In DNA form, the CDR3 reads TGTGCCAGCAGCTTAATGGCGGGGGGGATCAATGAGCAGTTCTTC. This translates into CASSLMAGGINEQFF.

The genes are TRBV19 and TRBJ2-3, with 12 bases fitting TRBD2. V gave up 4 bases and J gave up 5 bases; unmatched junction bases: 10. CDR3 size: 17 residues. Germline lookup yields CDR1 LNHDA and CDR2 SQIVND (reference sequence). Here the CDR3 DNA reads TGTGCCAGTAGTAGGGCCCTAGCGGGAGGGCCGGGAGATACGCAGTATTTT. This gives the protein CASSRALAGGPGDTQYF.

The rearrangement uses TRBV20-1 and TRBJ2-3; D is undetermined. The CDR3 runs 14 residues. V lost 3 bases, J lost 2 bases, and 12 bases lay in between. Per germline, CDR1 DFQATT and CDR2 SNEGSKA (reference sequence). CDR3 bases: TGCAGTGCTAGTCTAGTGTTGGCCACAGATACGCAGTATTTT. Residues: CSASLVLATDTQYF.

The chain has TRBV28 and TRBJ1-2; D possibly corresponds to TRBD1 (5 bases). V lost 6 bases to trimming and J lost 2 bases, with 13 bases between them. The CDR3 runs 14 residues. CDR1 and CDR2 from the germline V gene are MDHEN and SYDVKM. The chain's CDR3 is CASSNTGDNYGYTF. DNA for the CDR3: TGTGCCAGCAGCAATACAGGAGACAACTATGGCTACACCTTC.